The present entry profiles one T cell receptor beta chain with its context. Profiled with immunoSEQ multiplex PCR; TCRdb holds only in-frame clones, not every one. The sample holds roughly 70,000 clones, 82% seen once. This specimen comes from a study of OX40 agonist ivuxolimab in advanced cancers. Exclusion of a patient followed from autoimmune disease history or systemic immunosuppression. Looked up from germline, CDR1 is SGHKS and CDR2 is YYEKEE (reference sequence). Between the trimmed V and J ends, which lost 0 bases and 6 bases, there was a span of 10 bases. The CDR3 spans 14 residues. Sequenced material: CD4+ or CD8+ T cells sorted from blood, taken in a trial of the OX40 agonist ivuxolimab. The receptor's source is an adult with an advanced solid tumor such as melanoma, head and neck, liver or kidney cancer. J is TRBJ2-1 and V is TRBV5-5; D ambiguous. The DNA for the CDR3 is TGTGCCAGCAGCTTGGCTCCTCTGGCCAATGAGCAGTTCTTC. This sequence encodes CASSLAPLANEQFF.